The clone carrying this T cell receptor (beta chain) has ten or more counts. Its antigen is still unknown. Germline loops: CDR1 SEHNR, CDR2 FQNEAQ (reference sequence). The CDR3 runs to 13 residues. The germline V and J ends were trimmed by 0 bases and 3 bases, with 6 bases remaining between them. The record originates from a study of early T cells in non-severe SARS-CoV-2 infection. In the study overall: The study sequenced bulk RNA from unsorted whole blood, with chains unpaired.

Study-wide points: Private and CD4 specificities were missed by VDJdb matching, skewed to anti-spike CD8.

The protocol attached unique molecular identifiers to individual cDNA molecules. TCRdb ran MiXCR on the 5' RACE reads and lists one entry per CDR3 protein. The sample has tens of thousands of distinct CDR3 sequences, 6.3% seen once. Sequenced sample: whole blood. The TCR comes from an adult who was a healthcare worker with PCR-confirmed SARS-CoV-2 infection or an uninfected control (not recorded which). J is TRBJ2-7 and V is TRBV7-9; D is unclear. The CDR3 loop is CASSLALNYEQYF. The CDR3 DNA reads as TGTGCCAGCAGCTTAGCGCTAAACTACGAGCAGTACTTC.